This T cell receptor beta chain derives from a study of blood T cell repertoires in COVID-19. Trimming at V came to 6 bases and at J to 1 base, leaving 4 bases not matched to a gene. This CDR3 is built from 14 residues. Germline V gene data show CDR1 as ENHRY and CDR2 as SYGVKD. The method was immunoSEQ multiplex PCR; TCRdb's version includes in-frame clones alone and lacks a portion of them. The sample lists some 400,000 clones; about 89% were seen once. The clonotype originates from a young man who had recovered from COVID-19. Input material: PBMCs or T cells enriched from blood (not recorded which). This sequence joins TRBV10-3 and TRBJ1-1; the match to TRBD1 covers 8 bases. The CDR3 spells CAIREGQANTEAFF. CDR3 coding DNA: TGTGCCATCAGGGAGGGACAGGCGAACACTGAAGCTTTCTTT.